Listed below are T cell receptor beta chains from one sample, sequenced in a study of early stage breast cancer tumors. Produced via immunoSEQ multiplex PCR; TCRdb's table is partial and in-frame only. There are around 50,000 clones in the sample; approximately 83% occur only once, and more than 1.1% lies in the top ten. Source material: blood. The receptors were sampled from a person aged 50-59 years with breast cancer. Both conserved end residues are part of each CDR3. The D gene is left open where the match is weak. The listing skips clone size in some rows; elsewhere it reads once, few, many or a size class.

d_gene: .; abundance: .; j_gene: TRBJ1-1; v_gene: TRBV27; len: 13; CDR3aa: CASSFGGRTEAFF; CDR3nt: TGTGCCAGCAGTTTCGGGGGGCGCACTGAAGCTTTCTTT
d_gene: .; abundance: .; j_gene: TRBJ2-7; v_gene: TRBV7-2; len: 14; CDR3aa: CASSSHLGSREQYF; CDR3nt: TGTGCCAGCAGCTCACACTTGGGGTCTCGGGAGCAGTACTTC
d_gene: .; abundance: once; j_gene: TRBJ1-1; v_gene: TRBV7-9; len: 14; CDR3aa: CASSSQDMNTEAFF; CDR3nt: TGTGCCAGCAGCTCACAGGATATGAACACTGAAGCTTTCTTT
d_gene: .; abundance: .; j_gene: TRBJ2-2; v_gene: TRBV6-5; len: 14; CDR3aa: CASSFWGNTGELFF; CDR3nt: TGTGCCAGCAGTTTTTGGGGGAACACCGGGGAGCTGTTTTTT
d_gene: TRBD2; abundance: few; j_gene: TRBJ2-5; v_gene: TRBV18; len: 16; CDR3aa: CASSPNPAGGGKTQYF; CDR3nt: TGTGCCAGCTCACCGAACCCTGCGGGAGGGGGTAAGACCCAGTACTTC
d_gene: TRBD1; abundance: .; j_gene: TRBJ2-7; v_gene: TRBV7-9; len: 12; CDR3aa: CASSSTGAEQYF; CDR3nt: TGTGCCAGCAGCTCGACAGGGGCCGAGCAGTACTTC
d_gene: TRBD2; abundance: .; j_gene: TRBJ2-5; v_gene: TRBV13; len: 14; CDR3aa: CASSKGLPHRTQYF; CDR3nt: TGTGCCAGCAGCAAGGGACTACCCCACAGGACCCAGTACTTC
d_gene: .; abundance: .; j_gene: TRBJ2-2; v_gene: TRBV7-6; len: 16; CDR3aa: CASSLVARMNTGELFF; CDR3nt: TGTGCCAGCAGCTTAGTCGCCAGAATGAACACCGGGGAGCTGTTTTTT
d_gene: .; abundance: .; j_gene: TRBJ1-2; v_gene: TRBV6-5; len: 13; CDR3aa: CASTRGVGYGYTF; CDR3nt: TGTGCCAGCACTAGGGGGGTGGGCTATGGCTACACCTTC
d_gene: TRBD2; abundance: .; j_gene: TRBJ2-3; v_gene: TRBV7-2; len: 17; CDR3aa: CASRATKLAGGPSAQYF; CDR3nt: TGTGCCAGCAGGGCTACTAAGTTAGCGGGGGGTCCGTCGGCGCAGTATTTT
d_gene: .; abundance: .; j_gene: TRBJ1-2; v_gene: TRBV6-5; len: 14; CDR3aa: CASSYDPDNYGYTF; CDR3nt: TGTGCCAGCAGTTATGACCCCGATAACTATGGCTACACCTTC
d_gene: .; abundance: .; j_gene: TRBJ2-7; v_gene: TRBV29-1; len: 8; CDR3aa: CSASGMNF; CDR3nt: TGCAGCGCTTCCGGAATGAACTTC
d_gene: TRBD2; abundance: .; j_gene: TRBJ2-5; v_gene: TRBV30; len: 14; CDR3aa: CAWSDGRIQETQYF; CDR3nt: TGTGCCTGGAGCGACGGGAGGATACAAGAGACCCAGTACTTC
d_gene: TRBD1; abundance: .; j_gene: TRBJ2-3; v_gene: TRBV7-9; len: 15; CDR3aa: CASSYGQGGTDTQYF; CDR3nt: TGTGCCAGCAGCTACGGACAGGGCGGTACAGATACGCAGTATTTT
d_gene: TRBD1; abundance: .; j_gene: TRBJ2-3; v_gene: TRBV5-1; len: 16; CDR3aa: CASSLEGQGNTDTQYF; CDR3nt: TGCGCCAGCAGCCTCGAGGGACAGGGTAACACAGATACGCAGTATTTT
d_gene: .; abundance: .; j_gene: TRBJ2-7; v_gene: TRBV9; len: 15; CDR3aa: CASSVGARTIDEQYF; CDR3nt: TGTGCCAGCAGCGTAGGGGCTAGGACCATCGACGAGCAGTACTTC
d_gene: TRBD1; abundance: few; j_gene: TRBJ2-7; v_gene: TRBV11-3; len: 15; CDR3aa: CASSLGTGGTYEQYF; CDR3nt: TGTGCCAGCAGCCTAGGGACAGGGGGCACGTACGAGCAGTACTTC
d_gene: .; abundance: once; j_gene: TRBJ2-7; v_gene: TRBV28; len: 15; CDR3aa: CASTTPRGTAYEQYF; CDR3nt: TGTGCCAGCACCACCCCCCGCGGGACAGCTTACGAGCAGTACTTC
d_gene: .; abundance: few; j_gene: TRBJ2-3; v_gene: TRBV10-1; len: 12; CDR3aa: CASSDRTDTQYF; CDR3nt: TGCGCCAGCAGTGACAGAACAGATACGCAGTATTTT
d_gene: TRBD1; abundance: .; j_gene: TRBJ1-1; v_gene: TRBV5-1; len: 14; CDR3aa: CASRSTGGNTEAFF; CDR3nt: TGCGCCAGCAGGTCTACAGGGGGGAACACTGAAGCTTTCTTT
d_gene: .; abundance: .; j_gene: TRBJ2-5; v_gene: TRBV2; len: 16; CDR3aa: CASSKKRDSVLETQYF; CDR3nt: TGTGCCAGCAGTAAAAAGCGGGACAGCGTTTTGGAGACCCAGTACTTC
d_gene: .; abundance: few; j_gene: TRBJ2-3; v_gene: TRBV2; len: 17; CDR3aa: CASSELPGSLGTDTQYF; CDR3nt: TGTGCCAGCAGCGAACTACCCGGGAGTCTCGGAACAGATACGCAGTATTTT
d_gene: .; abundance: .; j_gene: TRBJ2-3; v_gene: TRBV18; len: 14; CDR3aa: CASSPLTSQDTQYF; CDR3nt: TGTGCCAGCTCACCACTCACTAGCCAAGATACGCAGTATTTT
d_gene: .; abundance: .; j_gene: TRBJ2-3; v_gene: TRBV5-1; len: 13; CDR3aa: CASSFRSPDTQYF; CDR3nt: TGCGCCAGCAGCTTCCGTAGCCCAGATACGCAGTATTTT